This record concerns one T cell receptor beta chain sequence. V lost 3 bases to trimming and J lost 1 base, with 12 bases between them. This CDR3 region has 15 residues. Germline CDR1 and CDR2: LGHDT and YNNKEL (reference sequence). In the study's own analysis: Quantification of nucleated cells was approximated via reference gene primer amplification. Profiled with immunoSEQ multiplex PCR; TCRdb holds only in-frame clones, not every one. V and J calls and clone size are as listed in that table; D and trimming were resolved from the DNA. The sample records approximately 170,000 clones, approximately 77% being singletons. These data belong to a study of blood T cell repertoires in COVID-19. The overall study: Some COVID-19 samples were acute and others convalescent; all came from the United States, Italy and Spain. PBMCs, B-cell-depleted T cells, or T cells were the source of the cDNA or gDNA that made up the material.

Specimen: peripheral blood. The clonotype was recovered from an elderly woman with active or convalescent COVID-19. The chain has TRBV3-1 (or the pseudogene TRBV3-2) and TRBJ1-1, with D possibly TRBD1 on 6 matching bases. The chain's CDR3 is CASSHLGGGNTEAFF. In nucleotides, the CDR3 is TGTGCCAGCAGCCACCTAGGGGGGGGGAACACTGAAGCTTTCTTT.